A single sample gave rise to the 17 T cell receptor beta chains below, sequenced in a study of T cell responses to AZD1222 COVID-19 vaccine. Sequencing was performed with immunoSEQ multiplex PCR; in TCRdb, only in-frame clones are kept and a portion is missing. This sample has around 180,000 clones, with 75% to 90% found just once. Sequenced here: peripheral blood, sampled on day 0 of MenACWY control vaccination. Receptors originate from an adult in good health.

The chain links TRBV6-5 to TRBJ1-6; TRBD1 matches at 7 bases. J was trimmed by 5 bases and V by 2 bases; bases with no gene match: 3. Per the germline V gene, CDR1 is MNHEY and CDR2 is SVGAGI. The CDR3 length is 15 residues. The CDR3 spells CASSYLQGHNSPLHF. The CDR3 DNA follows: TGTGCCAGCAGTTACCTACAGGGGCATAATTCACCCCTCCACTTT.

The chain uses TRBV5-5 and TRBJ2-1; tentatively, D is TRBD2 (5 bases). The CDR3 spans 18 residues. CDR1 SGHKS and CDR2 YYEKEE come from the germline V gene (reference sequence). Trimming removed 4 bases at V and 2 bases at J, with 22 bases between. The CDR3 DNA reads as TGTGCCAGCAGCCCCGCCTGGTCGGACGGGATAACCTACAATGAGCAGTTCTTC. It yields the protein CASSPAWSDGITYNEQFF.

This sequence joins TRBV7-2 and TRBJ2-1; 11 nucleotides line up with TRBD2. Losses at the gene ends were 5 bases for V and 10 bases for J; bases not matched to a gene: 1. The CDR3 spans 12 residues. Germline V gene lookup returns CDR1 SGHTA and CDR2 FQGNSA. Here the CDR3 DNA reads TGTGCCAGCAGCGCTAGCGGGAGGGAGCAGTTCTTC. It yields the protein CASSASGREQFF. Looking up the rest from reference TRBV7-2 and TRBJ2-1 gives the full variable domain: GAGVSQSPSNKVTEKGKDVELRCDPISGHTALYWYRQSLGQGLEFLIYFQGNSAPDKSGLPSDRFSAERTGGSVSTLTIQRTQQEDSAVYLCASSASGREQFFGPGTRLTVL.

V gene TRBV3-1 (or the pseudogene TRBV3-2) combines with J gene TRBJ1-1, with 10 bases matching TRBD1. The V segment lost 4 bases and the J segment 11 bases; nucleotides outside the gene matches: 7. The germline gives CDR1 LGHDT, CDR2 YNNKEL (reference sequence). There are 13 residues in the CDR3. The CDR3, as DNA: TGTGCCAGCAGCCGCGGACAGGGGGGGAGGGCTTTCTTT. Its translation: CASSRGQGGRAFF.

J is TRBJ2-3 and V is TRBV11-2; D call uncertain. Per the germline V gene, CDR1 is SGHAT and CDR2 is FQNNGV. V was trimmed by 5 bases and J by 2 bases, leaving 11 bases between them. This CDR3 spans 14 amino acids. CDR3 in amino acids: CASSPLPVTDTQYF. In nucleotides, the CDR3 is TGTGCCAGCAGCCCACTTCCGGTCACAGATACGCAGTATTTT. The entire variable domain, with the rest obtained from reference TRBV11-2 and TRBJ2-3, is as follows: EAGVAQSPRYKIIEKRQSVAFWCNPISGHATLYWYQQILGQGPKLLIQFQNNGVVDDSQLPKDRFSAERLKGVDSTLKIQPAKLEDSAVYLCASSPLPVTDTQYFGPGTRLTVL.

This clone appeared a few times. The V call is TRBV15, the J call TRBJ2-7, with 7 bases identical to TRBD2. This CDR3 region has 14 residues. Per germline, CDR1 LNHNV and CDR2 YYDKDF (reference sequence). Unmatched junction bases numbered 5, after V lost 1 base and J lost 5 bases. This CDR3 reads CATSRGTSRHEQYF. The CDR3 region has the DNA TGTGCCACCAGCAGAGGGACTAGTCGGCACGAGCAGTACTTC.

V usage is TRBV2 and J usage is TRBJ2-7; D may match TRBD1 or TRBD2 (5 bases each). Germline V CDR1 and CDR2: SNHLY, FYNNEI. The CDR3 covers 14 residues. V lost 3 bases to trimming and J lost 2 bases, with 11 bases between them. CDR3 amino acids: CASSDPRGPYEQYF. Here the CDR3 DNA reads TGTGCCAGCAGTGACCCGAGGGGCCCCTACGAGCAGTACTTC.

The rearrangement joins TRBV7-6 to TRBJ2-7; 9 nucleotides agree with TRBD1. This CDR3 has 16 residues. Germline CDR1 SGHVS, CDR2 FNYEAQ. V trimming: 1 base; J trimming: 1 base; junction bases outside the gene matches: 5. In DNA, the CDR3 is TGTGCCAGCAGCTTAGAGGGGACAGGGAGATCCTACGAGCAGTACTTC. Amino acid sequence: CASSLEGTGRSYEQYF.

This clone has a single count. The J gene is TRBJ2-3, the V gene TRBV9; the D gene could be TRBD1 or TRBD2 (6 bases each). The V gene lost 2 bases and the J gene lost 0 bases, with 13 bases spanning the gap. Germline V gene lookup returns CDR1 SGDLS and CDR2 YYNGEE. The CDR3 has 16 amino acids. Written as DNA, the CDR3 is TGTGCCAGCAGCGTGTTCGGGGGCGGTAGCACAGATACGCAGTATTTT. Residues: CASSVFGGGSTDTQYF.

The V and J genes are TRBV4-3 and TRBJ2-1; TRBD2 aligns across 12 bases. The CDR3 runs 17 residues. Germline loops: CDR1 LGHNA, CDR2 YSLEER. V dropped 1 base and J dropped 8; count of bases not matched to a gene: 9. This CDR3 reads CASSQGSGLAGLHEQFF. The CDR3 coding sequence is TGCGCCAGCAGCCAAGGAAGCGGACTAGCGGGGCTCCATGAGCAGTTCTTC.

CDR3 protein: CASSPRRESNEQYF. The CDR3, as DNA: TGTGCCAGCTCACCACGGCGGGAGTCAAACGAGCAGTACTTC. The V call is TRBV18, the J call TRBJ2-7, with 7 bases matching TRBD2. Germline loops: CDR1 KGHSH, CDR2 LQKENI. J lost 5 bases, V lost 1 base, and 5 bases had no gene match. The CDR3 extends over 14 amino acids.

The chain links TRBV6-1 to TRBJ2-7; a weak D match, TRBD2 (6 bases). The CDR3 runs 15 residues. Trimming stripped 2 bases from V and 4 bases from J, with 15 bases between. Germline CDR1 MNHNS, CDR2 SASEGT. In DNA form, the CDR3 reads TGTGCCAGCAGTGAACCGCTAGCGAGTCTATACGAGCAGTACTTC. Its protein product is CASSEPLASLYEQYF.

This sequence joins TRBV28 and TRBJ2-1; 7 bases are shared with TRBD2. Germline loops: CDR1 MDHEN, CDR2 SYDVKM. V gave up 9 bases and J gave up 1 base; unmatched junction bases: 3. CDR3 size: 13 residues. The CDR3 here is CASGAGSYNEQFF. The DNA of the CDR3 is TGTGCCAGTGGAGCGGGGTCCTACAATGAGCAGTTCTTC.

This chain connects TRBV19 to TRBJ2-6, with 7 bases fitting TRBD1. With 6 bases clipped from V and 0 bases from J, the junction kept 11 bases outside the gene matches. Germline values: CDR1 LNHDA, CDR2 SQIVND (reference sequence). The CDR3 spans 18 residues. The CDR3, as DNA: TGTGCCAGTAGACGACAGGGTCCCCCTCGCTCTGGGGCCAACGTCCTGACTTTC. The encoded protein is CASRRQGPPRSGANVLTF.

This clone was observed once. This rearrangement joins TRBV21-1 to TRBJ2-2; the DNA was not compared with TRBD2, the D call given in the table. TRBV21-1 is deemed a pseudogene. The length of the CDR3 is 16 residues. CDR3 nucleotides: TGTGCCAGCAGCACCCCGGGGGGTGGTTACACCGGGGAGCTGTTTTTT. It codes for CASSTPGGGYTGELFF.

This chain uses TRBV4-2 with TRBJ2-2, with D possibly TRBD2 on 5 matching bases. The V and J ends lost 1 base and 6 bases respectively, with 6 bases between them. Germline-derived CDR1 and CDR2 are LGHNA and YNFKEQ. CDR3 length equals 13 residues. CDR3 in amino acids: CASSQGGSGELFF. The CDR3 DNA follows: TGTGCCAGCAGCCAAGGAGGGTCCGGGGAGCTGTTTTTT.

The V gene is TRBV21-1, the J gene TRBJ2-5; the D call in the table, TRBD2, was not verified against the DNA. TRBV21-1 is listed as a pseudogene. The CDR3 is 14 residues long. CDR3 DNA sequence: TGTGCCAGCAGCAAAGTAGCGCACCAAGAGACCCAGTACTTC. Translated, it gives CASSKVAHQETQYF.